This T cell receptor beta chain appears in the sequencing data of a study of shared clonotypes between healthy human individuals. About the research overall: Donors consisted of a couple of women and a few men between 18 and 49. Whole-study findings and limits: Among the subsets, naive ones generally showed larger estimated richness than memory ones.

Germline V gives CDR1 GTSNPN, CDR2 SVGIG (reference sequence). There are 13 residues in the CDR3. Trimming shortened V by 2 bases and J by 5 bases, and 9 bases separated the two germline ends. Measured with immunoSEQ multiplex PCR; TCRdb has only the in-frame clones, and not every one. This sample has roughly 2.5 million clones, with around 90% found just once. CD45RA+ naive and CD45RA-negative memory subsets were separated from CD4+ cells. Concerning this clone itself: What it recognizes is unknown.

The chain employs TRBV30 and TRBJ2-2; TRBD2 might be the D (5 bases). This clonotype originated in a young man in good health. The sample was naive CD4+ T cells sorted from blood. Indicated subset: CD45RA+ positively selected. The CDR3 region is CAWSRTGTGELFF. CDR3 DNA sequence: TGTGCCTGGAGTCGCACGGGGACCGGGGAGCTGTTTTTT.